The clone carrying this TCR beta chain was detected once. This record belongs to a study of shared clonotypes between healthy human individuals. This table comes from immunoSEQ multiplex PCR, and its TCRdb copy is limited to in-frame clones, with some not included. The data contain a few million clones, 85% to 95% of them singletons. Germline V lookup: CDR1 SGHRS, CDR2 YFSETQ. The CDR3 length is 19 residues. V lost 4 bases to trimming and J lost 5 bases; unmatched junction nucleotides: 22. The sequence was obtained from a man in his late teens or twenties in good health. Some clones in this sample may be carry-over from other donors' samples. This chain uses TRBV5-1 with TRBJ2-7; TRBD1 matches at 9 bases. Sequencing was performed on naive CD4+ T cells from PBMCs. Noted subset: CD45RA+ positively selected. The CDR3 is CASSRSTGQGGGSRNEQYF. The CDR3 DNA follows: TGCGCCAGCAGCCGGTCCACGGGACAGGGTGGCGGGAGCAGGAACGAGCAGTACTTC. Full variable domain (missing parts from reference TRBV5-1 and TRBJ2-7): KAGVTQTPRYLIKTRGQQVTLSCSPISGHRSVSWYQQTPGQGLQFLFEYFSETQRNKGNFPGRFSGRQFSNSRSEMNVSTLELGDSALYLCASSRSTGQGGGSRNEQYFGPGTRLTVT.